The 23 T cell receptor beta chains presented below share a single source sample, sequenced in a study of T cell clonality in common variable immunodeficiency. Repertoires were generated with immunoSEQ multiplex PCR, while TCRdb's copy carries only in-frame clones and drops some. Listed for the sample are about 52,000 clones, none seen a single time. Sequenced: peripheral blood mononuclear cells. The receptors stem from a person aged 18 to 75 in good health.

In this sample, this clone turned up a few times. Read coverage stops 3 residues before the CDR3 terminus; the germline J gene supplies the remainder. The rearrangement uses TRBV7-2 and TRBJ1-3; possibly TRBD1 for D (5 bases). Germline CDR1 is SGHTA and CDR2 is FQGNSA. V lost 3 bases and J 2 bases, leaving 11 bases between the germline ends. There are 15 residues in the CDR3. CDR3 DNA, as far as it was read: TGTGCCAGCAGCTTTCACAGGACCCCTGGAAACACC. This translates into CASSFHRTPGNT. The whole CDR3 sequence reads CASSFHRTPGNTIYF.

This clone was observed at least ten times. Sequencing ends 3 residues short of the CDR3 end; the germline J gene provides the rest. V gene TRBV19 combines with J gene TRBJ2-1; D is unresolved. The CDR3 contains 15 residues. Trimming pared 3 bases from V and 7 bases from J, leaving 16 bases between. The germline gives CDR1 LNHDA, CDR2 SQIVND (reference sequence). The CDR3 reads CASSIFGRSVNEQFF. CDR3 DNA (partial): TGTGCCAGTAGTATTTTCGGCAGGTCGGTGAATGAG.

In its sample, this clone was seen many times. The read ends 3 residues early relative to the CDR3; the germline J gene fills the gap. The rearrangement uses TRBV11-2 and TRBJ2-7; D is perhaps TRBD2 (6 bases). Germline CDR1 SGHAT, CDR2 FQNNGV. The CDR3 spans 15 residues. Trimming stripped 5 bases from V and 5 bases from J, with 19 bases between. The part of the CDR3 DNA that was read is TGTGCCAGCAGCCCTACCCCGGTCGGGGGAGACGAG. This translates into CASSPTPVGGDE. The entire CDR3 sequence reads CASSPTPVGGDEQYF.

The sample holds many counts of this clone. The read ends 3 residues before the CDR3 terminus; that terminus is restored from the germline J gene. V gene TRBV5-1 combines with J gene TRBJ2-5; D may be TRBD2 (5 bases). The CDR3 runs to 13 residues. V was shortened by 1 base and J by 5 bases, with 9 bases between the two germline ends. CDR1 and CDR2 (germline): SGHRS, YFSETQ. The chain's CDR3 is CASSLTGFETQYF. The covered CDR3 bases are TGCGCCAGCAGCTTGACGGGGTTCGAGACC.

The sample holds many counts of this clone. Sequencing ends 3 residues short of the CDR3 end; the germline J gene provides the rest. The chain combines TRBV29-1 with TRBJ2-3; D perhaps matches TRBD1 (5 bases). CDR1 SQVTM and CDR2 ANQGSEA come from the germline V gene. CDR3 length equals 14 residues. V was shortened by 6 bases and J by 0 bases, with 13 bases between the two germline ends. The CDR3: CSVMGRVSTDTQYF. The sequenced part of the CDR3 DNA is TGCAGCGTCATGGGCAGGGTGAGCACAGATACG.

The sample holds many counts of this clone. Sequencing ends 3 residues short of the CDR3 end; the germline J gene provides the rest. The chain joins TRBV2 to TRBJ1-4; 7 bases fit TRBD1. The germline gives CDR1 SNHLY, CDR2 FYNNEI. J lost 4 bases, V lost 6 bases, and 5 bases had no gene match. The CDR3 loop spans 14 amino acids. The CDR3 protein is CASRTGLRNEKLFF. Incomplete CDR3 DNA: TGTGCCAGCAGGACAGGGCTTCGTAATGAAAAA.

This clone was seen a few times. The read halts 3 residues ahead of the CDR3 end, with the missing end drawn from the germline J gene. This chain joins TRBV7-9 and TRBJ2-2; TRBD1 agrees at 8 bases. The CDR3 spans 15 residues. CDR1 SEHNR and CDR2 FQNEAQ come from the germline V gene (reference sequence). The CDR3 bases that were read are TGTGCCAGCAGCTTAGAAACAGGGGGTAGGTCGCCG. This codes for CASSLETGGRSP. In full, the CDR3 is CASSLETGGRSPLFF.

The sample holds many counts of this clone. The CDR3 end is not reached by the read, which stops 3 residues before it; the germline J gene fills it in. The V gene is TRBV7-3, the J gene TRBJ1-1; D perhaps matches TRBD1 (5 bases). Germline V gives CDR1 SGHTA, CDR2 FQGTGA. The CDR3 extends over 13 amino acids. The CDR3 bases that were read are TGTGCCAGCAGCTCGACCCCGGACAACGAA. It translates to CASSSTPDNE. The entire CDR3 protein is CASSSTPDNEAFF.

This clone was observed many times. CDR3 DNA (partial): TGCGCCAGCAGCTTGGACACAGGAACCTACAATGAG. Amino acids: CASSLDTGTYNE. The whole CDR3 is CASSLDTGTYNEQFF. The chain is built from TRBV5-1 and TRBJ2-1; tentatively, D is TRBD1 (5 bases). The read ends 3 residues early relative to the CDR3; the germline J gene fills the gap. Germline loops: CDR1 SGHRS, CDR2 YFSETQ. Trimming took off 0 bases at V and 2 bases at J, with 9 bases between the two ends. The CDR3 spans 15 residues.

Comment on this clone: The read ends 3 residues before the CDR3 terminus; that terminus is restored from the germline J gene. The chain combines TRBV19 with TRBJ2-3; D uncertain. The CDR3 sequence is 16 residues long. CDR1 and CDR2 from the germline V gene are LNHDA and SQIVND (reference sequence). Incomplete CDR3 DNA: TGTGCCAGTAGTATAACTCCAGGAGCCCTTCGGCAGCCG. Its translation is CASSITPGALRQP. The CDR3 as a whole reads CASSITPGALRQPQYF.

In its sample, this clone was seen many times. The read stops 3 residues short of the end of the CDR3; the missing end is completed from the germline J gene. V usage is TRBV9 and J usage is TRBJ2-3; weak D call: TRBD2 (6 bases). V lost 4 bases and J lost 2, with 14 bases in between. This CDR3 comprises 15 residues. CDR1 SGDLS and CDR2 YYNGEE come from the germline V gene. This chain's CDR3 is CASSRLARNTDTQYF. The DNA read from the CDR3 is TGTGCCAGCAGCCGTCTAGCGAGGAACACAGATACG.

This clone was counted ten times or more. The read stops 3 residues short of the end of the CDR3; the missing end is completed from the germline J gene. This chain uses TRBV5-1 with TRBJ2-7, with no clear D. CDR3 length: 13 residues. V lost 0 bases and J lost 3, with 7 bases in between. CDR1 is SGHRS, CDR2 YFSETQ, per germline. The DNA read from the CDR3 is TGCGCCAGCAGCTTGGCGCAGCGCTACGAG. This encodes CASSLAQRYE. In full, the CDR3 reads CASSLAQRYEQYF.

This clone was detected a few times. The read terminates 3 residues ahead of where the CDR3 ends, so the germline J gene completes it. The J gene is TRBJ2-2, the V gene TRBV18, with D possibly being TRBD1 (6 bases). The CDR3 loop spans 16 amino acids. Germline V gene lookup returns CDR1 KGHSH and CDR2 LQKENI. Incomplete CDR3 DNA: TGTGCCAGCTCACCTGGACAGCTTGCAACTAATGAAAAG. Protein: CASSPGQLATNEK. In full, the CDR3 reads CASSPGQLATNEKLFF.

This clone was detected ten times or more. The CDR3 goes on 3 residues after the read ends, and that part is filled in from the germline J gene. The V gene is TRBV20-1, the J gene TRBJ1-2, with D perhaps matching TRBD1 (5 bases). Germline lookup yields CDR1 DFQATT and CDR2 SNEGSKA (reference sequence). This CDR3 region has 14 residues. V gave up 4 bases and J gave up 0 bases, with 12 bases separating them. The CDR3 reads CSATLGATNYGYTF. The DNA read from the CDR3 is TGCAGTGCTACCCTTGGGGCGACTAACTATGGC.

This clone has ten or more counts. The read ends 3 residues shy of where the CDR3 ends; the end is completed using the germline J gene. The chain couples TRBV20-1 to TRBJ1-1; perhaps TRBD1 as D (5 bases). From germline, CDR1 is DFQATT and CDR2 SNEGSKA (reference sequence). Trimming removed 6 bases from V and 2 bases from J, with 16 bases in between. CDR3 length: 14 residues. Partial CDR3 DNA: TGCAGTGCCGTTCAACACACAGGAAACACTGAA. Protein sequence: CSAVQHTGNTE. The entire CDR3 protein reads CSAVQHTGNTEAFF.

In its sample, this clone was seen many times. CDR3 region: CASSQGVGASGSSHLTDTQYF. CDR3 DNA (partial): TGTGCCAGCAGCCAAGGGGTGGGGGCTAGCGGGAGCAGTCATTTGACAGATACG. This chain connects TRBV4-2 to TRBJ2-3; 10 bases align to TRBD2. The sequenced fragment ends 3 residues before the CDR3 boundary, so the rest is inferred from the germline J gene. Per the germline V gene, CDR1 is LGHNA and CDR2 is YNFKEQ. The CDR3 is 21 amino acids. J lost 3 bases, V lost 1 base, and 19 bases had no gene match.

The table lists this clone with a few counts. CDR3 bases read: TGTGCCAGCAGGGGGACAGGGTACCAAGAGACG. Its translation is CASRGTGYQET. The full CDR3 sequence reads CASRGTGYQETQYF. The chain uses TRBV7-2 and TRBJ2-3; TRBD1 agrees at 9 bases. The CDR3 end is not reached by the read, which stops 3 residues before it; the germline J gene fills it in. There are 14 residues in the CDR3. The germline V gene has CDR1 SGHTA and CDR2 FQGNSA.

This clone has only a few counts. The DNA ends 3 residues before the CDR3 does, and the rest of the CDR3 is filled in from the germline J gene. The V gene is TRBV2, the J gene TRBJ2-7; 12 positions agree with TRBD1. Germline trimming cut 2 bases from V and 4 bases from J; bases unmatched to any gene: 6. CDR1 SNHLY and CDR2 FYNNEI come from the germline V gene. This CDR3 is built from 16 residues. This CDR3 reads CASSEWGTGGMYEQYF. The sequenced CDR3 bases are TGTGCCAGCAGTGAATGGGGGACAGGGGGCATGTACGAG.

The covered CDR3 bases are TGTGCCAGCAGCTTATCCCCGGACTACGAAGAGACC. Translation: CASSLSPDYEET. The full-length CDR3 reads as CASSLSPDYEETAFF. The rearrangement uses TRBV7-9 and TRBJ1-1; D gene ambiguous. Read sequence stops 3 residues before the CDR3 end, and the germline J gene provides the missing end. Germline CDR1 SEHNR, CDR2 FQNEAQ (reference sequence). The CDR3 is 15 residues long.

On this clone itself: This could be a read error, since a much larger clone is one nucleotide away. Coverage ceases 3 residues before the CDR3 finishes, and the germline J gene fills in the end. The identical CDR3 is also encoded by other nucleotide sequences in the sample. The rearrangement uses TRBV30 and TRBJ1-3; D remains unclear. Germline lookup yields CDR1 GTSNPN and CDR2 SVGIG (reference sequence). CDR3 length equals 11 residues. Partial CDR3 DNA: TGTGCCTGGAGCCGGGGAAACACG. It encodes CAWSRGNT. The whole CDR3 is CAWSRGNTIYF.

This clone was detected ten times or more. The read halts 3 residues ahead of the CDR3 end, with the missing end drawn from the germline J gene. This chain connects TRBV20-1 to TRBJ2-1; the match to TRBD2 covers 11 bases. J lost 7 bases, V lost 1 base, and 6 bases had no gene match. The germline CDR1 and CDR2 sequences are DFQATT and SNEGSKA (reference sequence). CDR3 length equals 15 residues. CDR3 amino acids: CSARGLAGLGNEQFF. The DNA read from the CDR3 is TGCAGTGCTAGAGGACTAGCGGGGCTCGGGAATGAG.

This clone has at least ten counts. The read gets to within 3 residues of the CDR3 end, and the germline J gene fills in the rest. The gene calls are TRBV19 and TRBJ2-5; 9 bases are shared with TRBD1. This CDR3 has 14 residues. With 6 bases clipped from V and 5 bases from J, the junction kept 7 bases outside the gene matches. CDR1 LNHDA and CDR2 SQIVND come from the germline V gene (reference sequence). The sequenced part of the CDR3 DNA is TGTGCCAGTAGCCGGGACAGGGAGATTGAGACC. Protein: CASSRDREIET. The whole CDR3 reads CASSRDREIETQYF.

This clone was counted many times. At one end the junction does not follow the germline gene, possibly because of a read error. The read falls 3 residues short of the CDR3 end, and the missing part is taken from the germline J gene. The chain employs TRBV4-2 and TRBJ1-2; TRBD1 matches 9 bases. This CDR3 has 16 residues. CDR1 LGHNA and CDR2 YNFKEQ come from the germline V gene. CDR3 region: CASSHNRGQAMYGYTF. Incomplete CDR3 DNA: TGCGCCAGCAGCCACAACAGGGGGCAGGCGATGTATGGC.